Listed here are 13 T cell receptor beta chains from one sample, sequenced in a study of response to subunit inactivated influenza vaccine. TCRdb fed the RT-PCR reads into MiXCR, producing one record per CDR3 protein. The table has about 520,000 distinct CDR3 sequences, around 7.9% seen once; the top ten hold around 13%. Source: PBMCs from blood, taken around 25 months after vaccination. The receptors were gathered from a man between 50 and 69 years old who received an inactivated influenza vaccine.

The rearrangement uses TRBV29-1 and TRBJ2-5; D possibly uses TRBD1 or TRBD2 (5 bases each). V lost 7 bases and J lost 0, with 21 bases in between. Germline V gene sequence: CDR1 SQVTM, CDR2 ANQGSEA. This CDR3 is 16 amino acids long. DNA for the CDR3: TGCAGCGCCGCGGGTGGAGACAGTCGGTACCAAGAGACCCAGTACTTC. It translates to CSAAGGDSRYQETQYF.

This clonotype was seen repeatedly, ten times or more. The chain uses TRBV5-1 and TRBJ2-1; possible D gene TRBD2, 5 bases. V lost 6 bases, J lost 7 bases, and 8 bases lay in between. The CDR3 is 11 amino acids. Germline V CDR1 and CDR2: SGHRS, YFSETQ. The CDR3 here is CASKGVNEQFF. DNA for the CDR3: TGCGCCAGCAAGGGAGTGAATGAGCAGTTCTTC.

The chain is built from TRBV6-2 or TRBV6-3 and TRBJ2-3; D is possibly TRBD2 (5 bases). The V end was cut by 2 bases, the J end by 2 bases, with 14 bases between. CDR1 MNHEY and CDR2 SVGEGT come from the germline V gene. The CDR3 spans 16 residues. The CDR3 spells CASSYRSGVPTDTQYF. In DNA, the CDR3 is TGTGCCAGCAGTTACCGATCCGGGGTCCCCACAGATACGCAGTATTTT.

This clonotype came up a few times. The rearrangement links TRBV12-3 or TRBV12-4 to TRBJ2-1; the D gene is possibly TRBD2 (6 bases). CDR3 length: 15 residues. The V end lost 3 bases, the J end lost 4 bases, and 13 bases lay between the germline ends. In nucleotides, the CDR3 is TGTGCCAGCAGTTTTGGGCTAGCGTCTTACAATGAGCAGTTCTTC. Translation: CASSFGLASYNEQFF.

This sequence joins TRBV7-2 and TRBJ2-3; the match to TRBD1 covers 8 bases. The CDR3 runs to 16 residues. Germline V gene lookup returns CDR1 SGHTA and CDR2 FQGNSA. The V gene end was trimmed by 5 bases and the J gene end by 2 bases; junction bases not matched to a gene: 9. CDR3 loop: CASSLWTGSHTDTQYF. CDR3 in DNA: TGTGCCAGCAGCCTCTGGACAGGGAGTCACACAGATACGCAGTATTTT.

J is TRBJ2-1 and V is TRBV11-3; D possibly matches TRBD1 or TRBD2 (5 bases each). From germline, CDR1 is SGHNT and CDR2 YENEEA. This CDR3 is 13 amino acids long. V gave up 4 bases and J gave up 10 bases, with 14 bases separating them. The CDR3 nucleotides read TGTGCCAGCAGCTACGGGACGCCCAAGGAGCAGTTCTTC. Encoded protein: CASSYGTPKEQFF.

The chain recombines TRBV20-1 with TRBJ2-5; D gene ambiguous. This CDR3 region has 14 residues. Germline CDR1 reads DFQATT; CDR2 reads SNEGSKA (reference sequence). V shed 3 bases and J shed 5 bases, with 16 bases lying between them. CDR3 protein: CSAREPFMVETQYF. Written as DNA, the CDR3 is TGCAGTGCTAGGGAGCCCTTTATGGTGGAGACCCAGTACTTC.

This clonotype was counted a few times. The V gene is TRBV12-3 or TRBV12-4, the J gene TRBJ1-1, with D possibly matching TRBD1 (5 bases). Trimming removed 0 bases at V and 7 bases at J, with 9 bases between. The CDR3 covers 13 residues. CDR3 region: CASSLAGAIEAFF. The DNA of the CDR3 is TGTGCCAGCAGTTTAGCAGGGGCTATTGAAGCTTTCTTT.

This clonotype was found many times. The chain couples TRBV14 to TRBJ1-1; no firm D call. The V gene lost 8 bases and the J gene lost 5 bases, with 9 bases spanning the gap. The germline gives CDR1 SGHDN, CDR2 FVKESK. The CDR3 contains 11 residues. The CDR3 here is CASPTGTEAFF. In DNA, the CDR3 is TGTGCCAGCCCCACTGGGACTGAAGCTTTCTTT.

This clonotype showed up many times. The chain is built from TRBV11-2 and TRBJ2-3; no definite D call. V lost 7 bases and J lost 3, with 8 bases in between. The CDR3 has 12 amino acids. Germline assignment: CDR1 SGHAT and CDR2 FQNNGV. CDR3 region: CASTPRTDTQYF. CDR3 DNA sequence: TGTGCCAGCACCCCACGTACAGATACGCAGTATTTT.

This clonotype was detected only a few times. The CDR3 here is CSVEQGAETQYF. The DNA of the CDR3 is TGCAGCGTCGAACAGGGGGCAGAGACCCAGTACTTC. This chain links TRBV29-1 with TRBJ2-5; 9 bases line up with TRBD1. Germline V CDR1 and CDR2: SQVTM, ANQGSEA. The ends lost 6 bases at V and 4 bases at J; junction bases unmatched: 3. This CDR3 region has 12 residues.

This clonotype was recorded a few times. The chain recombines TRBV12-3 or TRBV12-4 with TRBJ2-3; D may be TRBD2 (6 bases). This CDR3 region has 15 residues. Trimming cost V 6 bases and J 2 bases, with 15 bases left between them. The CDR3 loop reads CASSLSRGYTDTQYF. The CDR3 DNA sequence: TGTGCCAGCAGCTTGTCGCGGGGATACACAGATACGCAGTATTTT.

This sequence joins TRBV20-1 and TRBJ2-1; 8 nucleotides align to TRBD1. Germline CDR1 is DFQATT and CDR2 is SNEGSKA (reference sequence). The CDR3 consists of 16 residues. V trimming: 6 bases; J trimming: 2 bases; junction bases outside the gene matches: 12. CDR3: CSARFGQGGPYNEQFF. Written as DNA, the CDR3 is TGCAGTGCCCGATTTGGACAGGGTGGGCCCTACAATGAGCAGTTCTTC.